This entry lists 27 T cell receptor beta chains sequenced from one sample in a study of tumor-infiltrating lymphocytes in primary liver carcinoma. A primer matching the constant region was used to make TCR beta cDNA from approximately 0.45 ug of total RNA. Three nested multiplex PCR rounds, a slightly modified ARM-PCR, produced the libraries for TCR beta. Rounds one and two of PCR, each of roughly 11 cycles, were primed with TRBV1-TRBV30 forward primers and a C-beta reverse primer. TCRdb reprocessed the multiplex PCR reads via MiXCR and lists one record per CDR3 protein. The sample yields around 25,000 distinct CDR3 sequences, over 60% seen once. Joint extraction of RNA and DNA used roughly 20-33 mg of bulk tissue that was unsorted. The material sequenced was liver tumor tissue from sampling region 5. Subset of the sample: tumor region T5, tumor centre. These receptors were taken from a woman aged 25 to 39 with primary liver carcinoma and hepatitis B virus infection.

Remarks on this clonotype: Because the CDR3 is missing its conserved closing phenylalanine or tryptophan, this is likely a read error. The V call is TRBV7-9, the J call TRBJ2-5; 7 bases agree with TRBD1. Germline V gene sequence: CDR1 SEHNR, CDR2 FQNEAQ (reference sequence). The CDR3 is 14 residues long. In DNA form, the CDR3 reads TGTGTCAGCAGCCGAGGGACAGTCCAAGAGACCCAGTACATC. It yields the protein CVSSRGTVQETQYI.

This clonotype occurred many times. CDR3 sequence (DNA): TGTGCCAGCAACGCTCGCCGGGGGGGCAGGGGGACACACACAGATACGCAGTATTTT. This codes for CASNARRGGRGTHTDTQYF. The chain has TRBV7-8 and TRBJ2-3, with D possibly matching TRBD2 (8 bases). V was trimmed by 7 bases and J by 2 bases, leaving 28 bases between them. This CDR3 is 19 amino acids long. The germline gives CDR1 SGHVS, CDR2 FQNEAQ.

This clonotype has a handful of counts. A read error may produce the germline difference seen at one junction end. This rearrangement joins TRBV15 to TRBJ2-1; D perhaps matches TRBD1 (5 bases). Germline assignment: CDR1 LNHNV and CDR2 YYDKDF (reference sequence). CDR3 length: 16 residues. In DNA form, the CDR3 reads TGTGCCACCAGCAGAGATTACAGGAGCTCCTACAAAGAGCGGTTCTTC. It translates to CATSRDYRSSYKERFF.

As for this clonotype: Germline is not matched at one junction end, which may reflect a read error. The chain couples TRBV29-1 to TRBJ2-1; 8 nucleotides match TRBD2. This CDR3 spans 13 amino acids. CDR1 is SQVTM, CDR2 ANQGSEA, per germline. The CDR3 DNA follows: TGCAGCGTGGATGGACTAGCCGTGGCTGAGCGGTTCTTC. Translation: CSVDGLAVAERFF.

Details on this clonotype: Compared with germline, one end of the junction differs, possibly owing to a read error. V is TRBV4-3 and J is TRBJ2-1; no definite D call. CDR3 length equals 16 residues. CDR1 and CDR2 from the germline V gene are LGHNA and YSLEER. CDR3 DNA: TGCGCCAGTAGCCAAGATGTAGGAAGCTCCTACAATGAGCAGTTTTTC. Translation gives CASSQDVGSSYNEQFF.

Regarding this clonotype: A junction end diverges from the germline sequence, so it may reflect a read error. CDR3 region: CVSSLAPRVTGELSF. Written as DNA, the CDR3 is TGTGTCAGTAGCTTGGCGCCCAGAGTCACCGGGGAGCTGTCTTTT. The chain carries TRBV5-6 and TRBJ2-2, with D perhaps matching TRBD2 (5 bases). CDR3 length equals 15 residues. The germline V gene encodes CDR1 SGHDT and CDR2 YYEEEE.

Comment on this clonotype: This may stem from a read error, because a much larger clone lies one nucleotide away. V and J are TRBV9 and TRBJ1-1; weak D call: TRBD1 (5 bases). Germline V CDR1 and CDR2: SGDLS, YYNGEE. V lost 4 bases, J lost 4 bases, and 17 bases lay in between. The CDR3 consists of 15 residues. The CDR3 DNA reads TGTGCCAGCAGCATAGACGGGGCTTGGGGCACTGAAGCTTTCTTT. Translation: CASSIDGAWGTEAFF.

On this clonotype itself: At one end the junction does not follow the germline gene, possibly because of a read error. The chain is built from TRBV11-2 and TRBJ2-7; the D gene is possibly TRBD2 (5 bases). Per germline, CDR1 SGHAT and CDR2 FQNNGV. The CDR3 runs to 15 residues. The CDR3 bases are TGTGTCAGCAGCTTAGAAATGAGGGATCTACGCGGGCAGTATTTC. It is translated as CVSSLEMRDLRGQYF.

The sample holds one count of this clonotype. The junction departs from germline at one end; a sequencing error may be responsible. The chain uses TRBV11-2 and TRBJ1-4, with TRBD1 as a possible D gene (5 bases). The germline V gene has CDR1 SGHAT and CDR2 FQNNGV. CDR3 length equals 12 residues. Here the CDR3 reads CASSPRGGKLLF. The CDR3 region has the DNA TGTGCCAGCAGCCCCCGTGGGGGAAAACTGCTTTTT.

This clonotype was seen just once. The conserved phenylalanine or tryptophan normally closing the CDR3 is absent here, so this likely arose from a read error. The chain employs TRBV11-1 and TRBJ2-7; D remains ambiguous. This CDR3 contains 13 residues. The germline V gene has CDR1 SGHAT and CDR2 FQDESV (reference sequence). The DNA of the CDR3 is TGTGACAGCAGCTTGGGATACCCCCGCGAGCAGTACTCC. This codes for CDSSLGYPREQYS.

This clonotype was picked up many times. Sequence at one end of the junction differs from germline and may be a read error. The DNA of the CDR3 is TGCGCCAGCAGTTTGGAGGTGTCCAGCGGGCAAGAGACCCAGTACTTC. This codes for CASSLEVSSGQETQYF. This chain uses TRBV5-1 with TRBJ2-5, with D perhaps matching TRBD2 (6 bases). The CDR3 totals 16 residues. Germline lookup yields CDR1 SGHRS and CDR2 YFSETQ.

To note about this clonotype: The CDR3 does not close with the conserved phenylalanine or tryptophan, likely indicating a read error. This chain joins TRBV7-9 and TRBJ2-7; a possible D gene is TRBD2 (5 bases). This CDR3 spans 16 amino acids. Germline V gene lookup returns CDR1 SEHNR and CDR2 FQNEAQ (reference sequence). The CDR3 DNA is TGTGCCAGCAGCCAAACCACGGGATTTAAAACCTATGAGCAGTACTCC. Translating gives CASSQTTGFKTYEQYS.

In its sample, this clonotype was seen many times. V usage is TRBV11-1 and J usage is TRBJ2-1; D is uncertain. The V end lost 5 bases, the J end lost 7 bases, and 12 bases lay between the germline ends. Germline V lookup: CDR1 SGHAT, CDR2 FQDESV (reference sequence). The CDR3 spans 13 residues. CDR3 coding DNA: TGTGCCAGCAGCGCTGGAGCGTCGAATGAGCAGTTCTTC. Translating it yields CASSAGASNEQFF.

The rearrangement joins TRBV11-3 to TRBJ2-5; D is possibly TRBD1 or TRBD2 (6 bases each). The V end lost 5 bases, the J end lost 4 bases, and 26 bases lay between the germline ends. The germline V gene encodes CDR1 SGHNT and CDR2 YENEEA. CDR3 length equals 18 residues. This chain's CDR3 is CASSPGDSSQGVRETQYF. The CDR3 bases are TGTGCCAGCAGCCCAGGGGACTCTAGCCAGGGTGTGCGAGAGACCCAGTACTTC.

The rearrangement uses TRBV11-3 and TRBJ2-1, with D perhaps assigned TRBD1 or TRBD2 (7 bases each). CDR3 length: 16 residues. V lost 5 bases and J lost 9, with 23 bases in between. CDR1 and CDR2 (germline): SGHNT, YENEEA. The CDR3 nucleotides are TGTGCCAGCAGCCGACTAGCAGGGGGGGGGGGGTTTGAGCAGTTCTTC. Amino acids: CASSRLAGGGGFEQFF.

This clonotype was seen a few times. The genes are TRBV28 and TRBJ2-7; D gene unclear. The CDR3 loop spans 14 amino acids. V lost 5 bases and J 1 base, leaving 12 bases between the germline ends. Per the germline V gene, CDR1 is MDHEN and CDR2 is SYDVKM. This CDR3 is CASSLGWRSYEQYF. In nucleotides, the CDR3 is TGTGCCAGCAGTCTAGGATGGCGTTCCTACGAGCAGTACTTC.

The chain is built from TRBV11-1 and TRBJ2-5; 8 nucleotides line up with TRBD1. CDR1 is SGHAT, CDR2 FQDESV, per germline (reference sequence). The CDR3 runs 14 residues. DNA of the CDR3: TGTATCAGCAGCCGGGCAGGGGGCACTGGGACCCAGTACTTC. Its protein is CISSRAGGTGTQYF. The variable domain in full, completed from reference TRBV11-1 and TRBJ2-5, reads EAEVAQSPRYKITEKSQAVAFWCDPISGHATLYWYRQILGQGPELLVQFQDESVVDDSQLPKDRFSAERLKGVDSTLKIQPAELGDSAMYLCISSRAGGTGTQYFGPGTRLLVL.

This clonotype showed up just a few times. A much larger clone differs from this one at a single base, so this may be a read error. The rearrangement joins TRBV10-3 to TRBJ1-1; D gene unclear. Trimming shortened V by 0 bases and J by 8 bases, and 7 bases separated the two germline ends. CDR1 ENHRY and CDR2 SYGVKD come from the germline V gene. The CDR3 sequence is 12 residues long. The CDR3 sequence is CAISESGKEAFF. CDR3 bases: TGTGCCATCAGTGAGTCTGGCAAGGAAGCTTTCTTT.

Notes on this clonotype: One end of the junction varies from germline; a read error may be responsible. The chain links TRBV6-6 to TRBJ2-3, with 10 bases that match TRBD2. Germline values: CDR1 MNHNY, CDR2 SVGAGI (reference sequence). CDR3 size: 16 residues. The CDR3 here is CAGSFTSGTSVDTQFF. DNA of the CDR3: TGTGCCGGCAGTTTTACTTCCGGGACTAGCGTAGATACGCAGTTTTTT.

CDR3 sequence reads: CSVETRRGPRETQYF. The CDR3 region has the DNA TGCAGCGTTGAAACCAGAAGGGGTCCGAGGGAGACCCAGTACTTC. V gene TRBV29-1 combines with J gene TRBJ2-5; weak D call: TRBD1 (5 bases). The V end lost 2 bases, the J end lost 5 bases, and 18 bases lay between the germline ends. Germline CDR1 and CDR2: SQVTM and ANQGSEA. The CDR3 runs 15 residues.

Turning to this clonotype: No conserved phenylalanine or tryptophan ends this CDR3, so it is likely a read error. The chain joins TRBV4-3 to TRBJ2-2; the D gene is possibly TRBD2 (6 bases). The CDR3 length is 16 residues. Germline V gene lookup returns CDR1 LGHNA and CDR2 YSLEER. Trimming stripped 11 bases from V and 4 bases from J, with 23 bases between. The CDR3 region is CAGNQGAGTLTGELFY. In DNA form, the CDR3 reads TGCGCCGGCAACCAAGGGGCGGGGACCCTCACCGGGGAGCTGTTTTAT.

For this clonotype: At one end, the junction sequence differs from germline, possibly due to a read error. The CDR3 sequence: CASSPRRGFTRELFF. CDR3 nucleotides: TGTGCCAGCAGCCCGCGGAGAGGGTTCACCCGGGAGCTGTTTTTT. This chain uses TRBV6-5 with TRBJ2-2, with D maybe TRBD2 (5 bases). CDR3 size: 15 residues. Germline CDR1 MNHEY, CDR2 SVGAGI.

With regard to this clonotype: This CDR3 fails to terminate in the conserved phenylalanine or tryptophan, so it likely reflects a read error. The V and J genes are TRBV28 and TRBJ2-3, with 13 bases matching TRBD2. The CDR3 is made up of 17 amino acids. Germline loops: CDR1 MDHEN, CDR2 SYDVKM. The CDR3 is CACSPETSGRSTDTQYY. For the CDR3, the DNA is TGTGCCTGCAGTCCCGAGACTAGCGGGAGGAGCACAGATACGCAGTATTAT.

As to this clonotype: The CDR3 end shows no conserved phenylalanine or tryptophan, and so a read error is likely. The V and J genes are TRBV4-3 and TRBJ2-2, with TRBD2 identical over 10 bases. Germline V gene sequence: CDR1 LGHNA, CDR2 YSLEER. This CDR3 is built from 19 residues. V lost 5 bases to trimming and J lost 0 bases; unmatched junction nucleotides: 12. In DNA form, the CDR3 reads TGCGCCAGCAGCGTACTAGCGGGAAGGCCCCGTCCGAACACCGGGGAGCTGTTTTCT. Protein: CASSVLAGRPRPNTGELFS.

Concerning this clonotype: A junction boundary mismatches the germline segment, possibly from a read error. The V gene is TRBV11-2, the J gene TRBJ2-2; possibly TRBD2 for D (5 bases). The CDR3 covers 16 residues. CDR1 and CDR2 (germline): SGHAT, FQNNGV. The CDR3 DNA follows: TGTGCCAGCAGCCTAGCTGTGTTCGCGAACACCGGGGAACTGTTTTTT. Its protein product is CASSLAVFANTGELFF.

With respect to this clonotype: Given the absence of the conserved phenylalanine or tryptophan at the CDR3 end, a read error is likely. Because the CDR3's place on the DNA is in doubt, the DNA is left out and the CDR3 is given as listed by TCRdb. The V call is TRBV11-2, the J call TRBJ1-3; the table's D gene call, TRBD1, was not cross checked with the DNA. Looked up from germline, CDR1 is SGHAT and CDR2 is FQNNGV. Ends included, the CDR3 has 11 residues. CDR3 loop: CESSPGTALYL.

The chain uses TRBV6-6 and TRBJ2-6; perhaps TRBD1 as D (5 bases). The germline V gene encodes CDR1 MNHNY and CDR2 SVGAGI (reference sequence). V shed 8 bases and J shed 5 bases, with 16 bases lying between them. This CDR3 region has 15 residues. The CDR3 sequence is CASFLVQARANVLTF. CDR3 in DNA: TGTGCCAGCTTCCTCGTACAGGCCAGGGCCAACGTCCTGACTTTC.